The 18 T cell receptor beta chains below all came from one sample that was sequenced in a study of shared clonotypes between healthy human individuals. Cells designated naive CD8 were CD45RO-negative and were positively selected for CCR7, with terminally differentiated effector memory CD45RA+ cells excluded. The method was immunoSEQ multiplex PCR; TCRdb's version includes in-frame clones alone and lacks a portion of them. The sample has millions of clones, 85% to 95% seen once. The specimen was naive CD8+ T cells from PBMCs. The receptor source for this set is a man younger than 35 in good health. Some clones in this sample may be carry-over from other donors' samples.

This chain uses TRBV9 with TRBJ2-5; 8 positions agree with TRBD1. From germline, CDR1 is SGDLS and CDR2 YYNGEE. Germline trimming cut 4 bases from V and 5 bases from J; bases unmatched to any gene: 7. CDR3 length: 14 amino acids. CDR3 sequence (DNA): TGTGCCAGCAGCCCCCGGACAGGGTGGGAGACCCAGTACTTC. The encoded protein is CASSPRTGWETQYF.

The V and J genes are TRBV14 and TRBJ1-2; 7 nucleotides line up with TRBD1. Trimming cost V 4 bases and J 3 bases; bases outside gene matches: 17. Germline values: CDR1 SGHDN, CDR2 FVKESK. The CDR3 has 18 amino acids. The CDR3 loop reads CASSPPGLQGLIDYGYTF. The CDR3 DNA reads as TGTGCCAGCAGCCCCCCTGGATTACAGGGGTTGATCGACTATGGCTACACCTTC. The complete variable domain, with remaining parts taken from reference TRBV14 and TRBJ1-2, reads EAGVTQFPSHSVIEKGQTVTLRCDPISGHDNLYWYRRVMGKEIKFLLHFVKESKQDESGMPNNRFLAERTGGTYSTLKVQPAELEDSGVYFCASSPPGLQGLIDYGYTFGSGTRLTVV.

The CDR3 loop reads CASSPDRSSYEQYF. The CDR3 bases are TGTGCCAGCAGCCCGGACAGGAGCTCCTACGAGCAGTACTTC. The chain joins TRBV9 to TRBJ2-7; TRBD1 agrees at 7 bases. Germline CDR1 reads SGDLS; CDR2 reads YYNGEE. This CDR3 has 14 residues. V trimming: 4 bases; J trimming: 0 bases; junction bases outside the gene matches: 4.

The CDR3 DNA sequence: TGTGCCAGCAGTTCTCCAACGAGCTTTCGGACCCAGTACTTC. The encoded protein is CASSSPTSFRTQYF. V usage is TRBV27 and J usage is TRBJ2-5; D ambiguous. There are 14 residues in the CDR3. Per germline, CDR1 MNHEY and CDR2 SMNVEV (reference sequence). Trimming shortened V by 4 bases and J by 7 bases, and 16 bases separated the two germline ends.

The V call is TRBV28, the J call TRBJ2-7; 12 nucleotides match TRBD1. CDR1 MDHEN and CDR2 SYDVKM come from the germline V gene. Trimming removed 3 bases from V and 0 bases from J; junction bases left unmatched: 18. The CDR3 consists of 21 residues. The CDR3 nucleotides are TGTGCCAGCAGTTTGGACCTCCGGGACAGGGGGCCGGTGGGGAACTCCTACGAGCAGTACTTC. Translated: CASSLDLRDRGPVGNSYEQYF.

As regards this clone: The sample holds other DNA sequences that translate to the same CDR3. The CDR3 DNA sequence: TGTGCCAGCAGTTTGGACGCGTACAATGAGCAGTTCTTC. It is translated as CASSLDAYNEQFF. The gene calls are TRBV27 and TRBJ2-1; no firm D call. Deletions cut 3 bases from V and 4 bases from J, with 7 bases between. There are 13 residues in the CDR3. CDR1 is MNHEY and CDR2 is SMNVEV in the germline V gene (reference sequence).

This chain connects TRBV28 to TRBJ2-5; 10 nucleotides align to TRBD2. V was pared by 3 bases and J by 4 bases, with 5 bases of the junction left unmatched. Per germline, CDR1 MDHEN and CDR2 SYDVKM. The CDR3 runs 15 residues. The CDR3 nucleotides are TGTGCCAGCAGTTTTATCGTAGCGGGAGGAGAGACCCAGTACTTC. This encodes CASSFIVAGGETQYF.

The chain is built from TRBV11-2 and TRBJ1-4; D perhaps matches TRBD1 (5 bases). CDR1 and CDR2 from the germline V gene are SGHAT and FQNNGV. The CDR3 spans 15 residues. With 0 bases removed from V and 7 bases from J, the gap between germline ends came to 12 bases. The CDR3 sequence: CASSLEAGRGEKLFF. The DNA for the CDR3 is TGTGCCAGCAGCTTAGAAGCGGGGAGGGGTGAAAAACTGTTTTTT.

This sequence joins TRBV7-6 and TRBJ1-5; D unclear. This CDR3 region has 15 residues. Germline CDR1 SGHVS, CDR2 FNYEAQ. The V end lost 5 bases, the J end lost 4 bases, and 15 bases lay between the germline ends. Here the CDR3 reads CASSLLAGSNQPQHF. For the CDR3, the DNA is TGTGCCAGCAGCCTGTTGGCGGGTTCAAATCAGCCCCAGCATTTT. Combining the CDR3 with reference TRBV7-6 and TRBJ1-5 gives the whole variable domain GAGVSQSPRYKVTKRGQDVALRCDPISGHVSLYWYRQALGQGPEFLTYFNYEAQQDKSGLPNDRFSAERPEGSISTLTIQRTEQRDSAMYRCASSLLAGSNQPQHFGDGTRLSIL.

V usage is TRBV4-1 and J usage is TRBJ2-3; 10 bases match TRBD1. V lost 5 bases, J lost 4 bases, and 12 bases stayed unmatched. Germline V gives CDR1 MGHRA, CDR2 YSYEKL. This CDR3 has 17 residues. CDR3 nucleotides: TGCGCCAGCAGCTTAGGACAGGGGGTGGGGTCCCCAGATACGCAGTATTTT. Translated, it gives CASSLGQGVGSPDTQYF.

This chain uses TRBV7-9 with TRBJ1-2; the D is unclear. Germline V gene data show CDR1 as SEHNR and CDR2 as FQNEAQ (reference sequence). The ends were cut back, 2 bases at V and 0 bases at J, with 7 bases in the middle. The CDR3 runs to 14 residues. CDR3 sequence reads: CASSLLTPNYGYTF. DNA for the CDR3: TGTGCCAGCAGCTTATTAACCCCTAACTATGGCTACACCTTC.

This clone was recorded once. The chain carries TRBV7-8 and TRBJ2-6; D is perhaps TRBD2 (6 bases). The CDR3 is made up of 18 amino acids. Trimming stripped 1 base from V and 2 bases from J, with 15 bases between. CDR1 and CDR2 (germline): SGHVS, FQNEAQ. CDR3 nucleotides: TGTGCCAGCAGCTTAGTGGGGGGAATACCGGCTGGGGCCAACGTCCTGACTTTC. Its protein is CASSLVGGIPAGANVLTF.

The chain combines TRBV25-1 with TRBJ2-7; D is undetermined. The length of the CDR3 is 12 residues. The V gene lost 5 bases and the J gene lost 5 bases, with 10 bases spanning the gap. Germline lookup yields CDR1 MGHDK and CDR2 SYGVNS. The CDR3 loop is CASSRGRDEQYF. CDR3 in DNA: TGTGCCAGCAGTAGAGGAAGGGACGAGCAGTACTTC.

The rearrangement links TRBV6-1 to TRBJ1-2; D ambiguous. The CDR3 runs 13 residues. The V and J ends lost 2 bases and 2 bases respectively, with 6 bases between them. Germline lookup yields CDR1 MNHNS and CDR2 SASEGT. CDR3 sequence reads: CASSETGNYGYTF. The CDR3, as DNA: TGTGCCAGCAGTGAAACGGGGAACTATGGCTACACCTTC.

The chain links TRBV27 to TRBJ2-7, with a tentative D call TRBD1 (5 bases). Germline values: CDR1 MNHEY, CDR2 SMNVEV (reference sequence). Trimming removed 2 bases at V and 7 bases at J, with 12 bases between. This CDR3 has 13 amino acids. Written as DNA, the CDR3 is TGTGCCAGCAGTTTAAAACAGGACCTGGAGCAGTACTTC. Amino acid sequence: CASSLKQDLEQYF.

This sequence joins TRBV7-9 and TRBJ2-2; perhaps TRBD2 as D (6 bases). From germline, CDR1 is SEHNR and CDR2 FQNEAQ (reference sequence). The CDR3 is 16 amino acids. V was shortened by 4 bases and J by 1 base, with 13 bases between the two germline ends. DNA for the CDR3: TGTGCCAGCAGCTCACGACTAGGCAGGAACACCGGGGAGCTGTTTTTT. Protein sequence: CASSSRLGRNTGELFF.

V is TRBV11-2 and J is TRBJ2-7, with 12 bases identical to TRBD2. The length of the CDR3 is 15 residues. V was pared by 1 base and J by 2 bases, with 0 bases of the junction left unmatched. Germline CDR1 reads SGHAT; CDR2 reads FQNNGV. The CDR3 DNA is TGTGCCAGCAGCTTAGCTAGCGGGAGGGCCTACGAGCAGTACTTC. Its translation is CASSLASGRAYEQYF.

V usage is TRBV9 and J usage is TRBJ2-3; the D is unclear. CDR3 length: 17 residues. Germline loops: CDR1 SGDLS, CDR2 YYNGEE. V lost 0 bases and J lost 3, with 17 bases in between. CDR3: CASSVEVIPAQTDTQYF. CDR3 in DNA: TGTGCCAGCAGCGTAGAGGTGATCCCCGCCCAGACAGATACGCAGTATTTT.